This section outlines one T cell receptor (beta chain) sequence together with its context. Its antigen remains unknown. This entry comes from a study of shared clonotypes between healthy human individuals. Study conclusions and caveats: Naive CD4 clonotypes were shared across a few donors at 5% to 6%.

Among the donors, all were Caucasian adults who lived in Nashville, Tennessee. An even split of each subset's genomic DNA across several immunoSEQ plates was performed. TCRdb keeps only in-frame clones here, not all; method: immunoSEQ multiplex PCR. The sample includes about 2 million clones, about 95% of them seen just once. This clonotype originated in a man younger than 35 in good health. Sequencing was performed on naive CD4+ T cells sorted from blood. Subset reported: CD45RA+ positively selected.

CDR3 in amino acids: CASSVDRKTSGTYNEQFF. Here the CDR3 DNA reads TGTGCCAGCAGTGTGGACAGGAAGACTAGCGGGACCTACAATGAGCAGTTCTTC. This chain uses TRBV2 with TRBJ2-1; TRBD2 agrees at 11 bases. Germline V gene lookup returns CDR1 SNHLY and CDR2 FYNNEI. This CDR3 has 18 residues. V was pared by 4 bases and J by 2 bases, with 10 bases of the junction left unmatched.